This entry is about one TCR beta chain. At a deep level, the assay was run. Some clones are missing from TCRdb's copy, which holds only in-frame ones; the method was immunoSEQ multiplex PCR. This table has 2.3 million or so clones, more than 80% appearing once. These data originate in a study of shared clonotypes between healthy human individuals. The CDR3 sequence is 16 residues long. Looked up from germline, CDR1 is MDHEN and CDR2 is SYDVKM. The V and J ends lost 5 bases and 2 bases respectively, with 19 bases between them. The source material was naive CD4+ T cells from PBMCs. Subset reported: CD45RA+ positively selected. J is TRBJ2-7 and V is TRBV28; maybe TRBD2 (6 bases). The receptor's source is a young man in good health. Some clones in this sample may be carry-over from other donors' samples. The CDR3 is CASSPREGSGTYEQYF. CDR3 bases: TGTGCCAGCAGTCCCCGGGAAGGTAGCGGTACCTACGAGCAGTACTTC.